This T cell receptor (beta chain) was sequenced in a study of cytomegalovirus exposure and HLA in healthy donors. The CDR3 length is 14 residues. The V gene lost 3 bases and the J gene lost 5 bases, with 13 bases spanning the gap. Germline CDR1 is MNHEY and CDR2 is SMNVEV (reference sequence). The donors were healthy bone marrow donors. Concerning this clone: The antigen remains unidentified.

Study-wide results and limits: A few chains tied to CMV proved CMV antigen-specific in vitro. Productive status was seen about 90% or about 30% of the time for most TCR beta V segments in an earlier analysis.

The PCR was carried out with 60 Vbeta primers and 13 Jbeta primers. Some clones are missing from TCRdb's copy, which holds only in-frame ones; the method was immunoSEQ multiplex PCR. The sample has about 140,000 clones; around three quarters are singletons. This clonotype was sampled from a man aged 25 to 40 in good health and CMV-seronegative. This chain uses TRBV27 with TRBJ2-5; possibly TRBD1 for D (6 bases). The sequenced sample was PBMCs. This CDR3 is CASSFDGRGETQYF. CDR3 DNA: TGTGCCAGCAGTTTCGATGGAAGGGGGGAGACCCAGTACTTC.